The rows below give T cell receptor beta chains drawn from one sample of a study of T-cell reconstitution after alpha-beta-depleted transplantation in children. One entry per CDR3 protein, called by TCRdb with MiXCR from the PCR reads. The table has roughly 400,000 distinct CDR3 sequences, approximately 20% seen once; the top ten hold approximately 3.9%. Sample: PBMCs from the stem cell graft donor, taken from the stem cell graft. These receptors were obtained from a human donor who donated a stem cell graft to a child with acute myeloid leukemia. CDR3s include the opening cysteine and the closing phenylalanine or tryptophan. The D gene is left open where the match is weak. Size is stated for part of the rows, as once, few or many counts, or as a class when the clone is expanded.

- | TRBJ1-5 | TRBV5-5 | few | TGTGCCAGCAGCTGGACGACAGGAGTTGGACAGCCCCAGCATTTT | CASSWTTGVGQPQHF
- | TRBJ2-2 | TRBV7-9 | few | TGTGCCAGCAGCCCGTTCACAGGGACCGGGGAGCTGTTTTTT | CASSPFTGTGELFF
TRBD2 | TRBJ2-3 | TRBV28 | few | TGTGCCAGCCGTAGCGGGAGGGATTTGGATACGCAGTATTTT | CASRSGRDLDTQYF
- | TRBJ2-3 | TRBV5-1 | - | TGCGCCAGCAGCACACTAGGAAGCACAGATACGCAGTATTTT | CASSTLGSTDTQYF
TRBD1 | TRBJ2-5 | TRBV20-1 | few | TGCAGTGCTCGACAGGGGGTCCCCCAAGAGACCCAGTACTTC | CSARQGVPQETQYF
TRBD2 | TRBJ2-7 | TRBV20-1 | few | TGCAGTGCTAGCTCCGGGACTAGCGGACTCTACGAGCAGTACTTC | CSASSGTSGLYEQYF
- | TRBJ1-5 | TRBV12-3/TRBV12-4 | - | TGTGCCAGCAGCCGCCCTCCGGGGCCCCAGCATTTT | CASSRPPGPQHF
- | TRBJ2-5 | TRBV12-3/TRBV12-4 | - | TGTGCCAGCAGTTCCCGACGGAGAACTCAAGAGACCCAGTACTTC | CASSSRRRTQETQYF
TRBD1 | TRBJ2-7 | TRBV12-3/TRBV12-4 | few | TGTGCCAGCACCCAGGACAGGGGGCCCGAGCAGTACTTC | CASTQDRGPEQYF
- | TRBJ2-5 | TRBV27 | - | TGTGCCAGCGGGGGCGAGGGATTGGAGACCCAGTACTTC | CASGGEGLETQYF
- | TRBJ2-1 | TRBV5-1 | - | TGCGCCAGCAGCTCCCGGGGAGCGGTTGAGCAGTTCTTC | CASSSRGAVEQFF
- | TRBJ2-1 | TRBV29-1 | many | TGCAGCGTTACCCGAGGACAGATCGATGAGCAGTTCTTC | CSVTRGQIDEQFF
- | TRBJ2-7 | TRBV29-1 | many | TGCAGCGTTTCAGGACCGAAATACGAGCAGTACTTC | CSVSGPKYEQYF
- | TRBJ2-6 | TRBV12-3/TRBV12-4 | - | TGTGCCAGCAGTCTCTTCTCCTGGGCCAACGTCCTGACTTTC | CASSLFSWANVLTF
- | TRBJ2-7 | TRBV5-1 | - | TGCGCCAGCAGCTTGGAAACAGGGACCCTACGGGAGCAGTACTTC | CASSLETGTLREQYF
- | TRBJ2-7 | TRBV7-2 | few | TGTGCCAGCAGCTTAGTGTCTTTTCCCCACGAGCAGTACTTC | CASSLVSFPHEQYF
- | TRBJ2-1 | TRBV6-1 | - | TGTGCCAGCAGTCCCCCTTACTATTTTGGGGAGCAGTTCTTC | CASSPPYYFGEQFF
TRBD1 | TRBJ2-4 | TRBV20-1 | - | TGCAGTGCCTCGGACAGGGGGGTTCAGTACTTC | CSASDRGVQYF
- | TRBJ2-5 | TRBV18 | - | TGTGCCAGCTCACCAGAGACAGAATTCCAAGAGACCCAGTACTTC | CASSPETEFQETQYF
- | TRBJ1-1 | TRBV28 | - | TGTGCCAGCAGTTTATTCGGGGCTGAAGCTTTCTTT | CASSLFGAEAFF
- | TRBJ1-3 | TRBV12-3/TRBV12-4 | - | TGTGCCAGCAGTTCTAACCTTCTCTCTGGAAACACCATATATTTT | CASSSNLLSGNTIYF
TRBD2 | TRBJ2-1 | TRBV28 | - | TGTGCCAGCAGCCCCGAGTGGACTAGCGGGAGCAATGAGCAGTTCTTC | CASSPEWTSGSNEQFF